These T cell receptor beta chains were read from a single sample in a study of response to subunit inactivated influenza vaccine. TCRdb re-analysed the RT-PCR reads in MiXCR, keeping a single row per CDR3 protein. Of about 650,000 distinct CDR3 sequences listed, 15% to 19% are singletons. This material consisted of PBMCs from blood, taken 11 to 12 days after vaccination. These receptors all come from a man between 50 and 59 years old who received an inactivated influenza vaccine. The CDR3 runs from the conserved cysteine through the conserved F or W. Not all rows give a size; the values are once, few, many and, for expanded clones, a class.

cdr3_aa j_call v_call clone_size
CASSLLAGGPIDEQFF TRBJ2-1 TRBV7-9 many
CASSLYQDQPQHF TRBJ1-5 TRBV7-9 NA
CASSLDGFTEAFF TRBJ1-1 TRBV7-9 NA
CASSPGRQETQYF TRBJ2-5 TRBV18 many
CSAPRDRGPYEQYF TRBJ2-7 TRBV20-1 few
CASSPSRGASSGANVLTF TRBJ2-6 TRBV11-1 many
CSARDPTEAFF TRBJ1-1 TRBV20-1 NA
CASSPQAGINGYTF TRBJ1-2 TRBV28 NA
CASKVRSYEQYF TRBJ2-7 TRBV2 many
CASSHRASGGASTDTQYF TRBJ2-3 TRBV4-1 few
CASSLGLDTQYF TRBJ2-3 TRBV27 many
CASSLLRGPEEDEQFF TRBJ2-1 TRBV5-6 NA
CASSHPTGAEAFF TRBJ1-1 TRBV18 NA
CASSWKSGDEQFF TRBJ2-1 TRBV5-1 many
CASRHSGGPNTGELFF TRBJ2-2 TRBV6-2/TRBV6-3 NA
CASSPRAEPSTEAFF TRBJ1-1 TRBV18 few
CSARGGQGAEETQYF TRBJ2-5 TRBV20-1 few
CASITAAPTLNTGELFF TRBJ2-2 TRBV6-1 few
CASNGGFSYNEQFF TRBJ2-1 TRBV9 NA
CASSRTSGPTGQFF TRBJ2-1 TRBV6-1 NA
CATSRVEFETQYF TRBJ2-5 TRBV15 NA
CASSSQGAREKLFF TRBJ1-4 TRBV11-3 NA
CASTDGRIREAFF TRBJ1-1 TRBV12-3/TRBV12-4 few
CSARGGAYEQYF TRBJ2-7 TRBV20-1 many
CASSGREGRGATDTQYF TRBJ2-3 TRBV9 few
CASSPGLAGGAQFF TRBJ2-1 TRBV3-1 NA
CASSYYGRNTGELFF TRBJ2-2 TRBV6-5 NA
CASSFLGSPDTQYF TRBJ2-3 TRBV12-3/TRBV12-4 few
CASSPPSPYEQYF TRBJ2-7 TRBV6-2/TRBV6-3 NA
CSAQGWDPPYEQYF TRBJ2-7 TRBV20-1 NA